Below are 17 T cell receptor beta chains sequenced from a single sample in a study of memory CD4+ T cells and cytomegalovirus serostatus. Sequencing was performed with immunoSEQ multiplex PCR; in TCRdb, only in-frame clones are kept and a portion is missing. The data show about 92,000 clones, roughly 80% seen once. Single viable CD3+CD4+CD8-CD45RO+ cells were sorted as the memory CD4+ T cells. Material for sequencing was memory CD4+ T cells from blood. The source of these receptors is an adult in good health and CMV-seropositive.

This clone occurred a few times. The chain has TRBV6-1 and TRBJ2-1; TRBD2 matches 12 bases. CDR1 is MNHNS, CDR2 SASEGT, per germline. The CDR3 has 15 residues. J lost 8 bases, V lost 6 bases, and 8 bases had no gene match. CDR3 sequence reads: CASRDVTSGSDEQFF. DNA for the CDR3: TGTGCCAGCAGGGACGTGACTAGCGGGAGCGATGAGCAGTTCTTC.

The CDR3 here is CASSLGIVRTGELFF. CDR3 DNA: TGCGCCAGCAGCTTGGGAATAGTCCGGACCGGGGAGCTGTTTTTT. This chain links TRBV5-1 with TRBJ2-2; D uncertain. The CDR3 is made up of 15 amino acids. The ends were cut back, 0 bases at V and 5 bases at J, with 11 bases in the middle. The V gene's germline CDR1 is SGHRS and CDR2 YFSETQ.

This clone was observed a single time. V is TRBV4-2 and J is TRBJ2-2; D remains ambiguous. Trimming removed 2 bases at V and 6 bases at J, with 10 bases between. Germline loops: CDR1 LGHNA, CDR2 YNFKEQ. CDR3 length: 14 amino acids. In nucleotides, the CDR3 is TGTGCCAGCAGCCAACTGCTAGAATCCGGGGAGCTGTTTTTT. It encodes CASSQLLESGELFF.

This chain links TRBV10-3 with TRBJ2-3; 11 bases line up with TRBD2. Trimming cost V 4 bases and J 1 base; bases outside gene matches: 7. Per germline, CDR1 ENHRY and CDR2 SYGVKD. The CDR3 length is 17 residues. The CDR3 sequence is CAISGKGTSGGTDTQYF. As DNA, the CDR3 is TGTGCCATCAGTGGGAAAGGGACTAGCGGCGGCACAGATACGCAGTATTTT.

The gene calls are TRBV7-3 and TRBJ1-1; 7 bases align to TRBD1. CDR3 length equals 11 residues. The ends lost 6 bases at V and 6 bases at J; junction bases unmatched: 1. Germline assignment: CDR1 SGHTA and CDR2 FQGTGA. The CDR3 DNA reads TGTGCCAGCAGTCAGGGGGCTGAAGCTTTCTTT. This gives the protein CASSQGAEAFF.

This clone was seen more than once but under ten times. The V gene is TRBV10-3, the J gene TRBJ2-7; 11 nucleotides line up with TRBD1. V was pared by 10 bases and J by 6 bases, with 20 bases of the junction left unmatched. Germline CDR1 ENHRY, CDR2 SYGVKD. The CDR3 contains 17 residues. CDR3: CATKAWTGGTNDGEQYF. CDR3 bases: TGTGCCACCAAGGCTTGGACAGGGGGCACTAATGATGGCGAGCAGTACTTC.

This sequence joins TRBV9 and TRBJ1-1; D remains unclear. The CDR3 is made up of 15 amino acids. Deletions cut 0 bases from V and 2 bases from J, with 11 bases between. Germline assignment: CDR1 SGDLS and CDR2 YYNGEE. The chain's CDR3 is CASSVGPLINTEAFF. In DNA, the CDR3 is TGTGCCAGCAGCGTAGGACCCCTCATTAACACTGAAGCTTTCTTT.

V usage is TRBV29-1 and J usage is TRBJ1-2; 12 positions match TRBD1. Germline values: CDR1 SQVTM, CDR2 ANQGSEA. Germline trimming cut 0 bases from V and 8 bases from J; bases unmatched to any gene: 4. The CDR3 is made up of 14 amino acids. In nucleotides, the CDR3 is TGCAGCGTTGAAGATCGAGGGACAGGGGGCGGCTACACCTTC. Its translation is CSVEDRGTGGGYTF. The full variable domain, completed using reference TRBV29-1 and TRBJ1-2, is SAVISQKPSRDICQRGTSLTIQCQVDSQVTMMFWYRQQPGQSLTLIATANQGSEATYESGFVIDKFPISRPNLTFSTLTVSNMSPEDSSIYLCSVEDRGTGGGYTFGSGTRLTVV.

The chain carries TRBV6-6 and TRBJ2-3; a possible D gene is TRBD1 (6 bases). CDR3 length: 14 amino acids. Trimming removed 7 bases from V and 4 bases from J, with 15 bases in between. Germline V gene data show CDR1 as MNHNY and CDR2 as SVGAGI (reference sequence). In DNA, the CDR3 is TGTGCCAGCAAAACGGACAGAAATTCAGATACGCAGTATTTT. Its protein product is CASKTDRNSDTQYF.

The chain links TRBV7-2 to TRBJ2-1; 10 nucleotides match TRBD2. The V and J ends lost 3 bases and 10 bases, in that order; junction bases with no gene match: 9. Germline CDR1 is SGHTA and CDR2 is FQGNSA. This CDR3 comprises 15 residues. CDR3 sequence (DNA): TGTGCCAGCAGCTTTTGGGGGGCTAGCGGGAGCGAGCAGTTCTTC. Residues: CASSFWGASGSEQFF.

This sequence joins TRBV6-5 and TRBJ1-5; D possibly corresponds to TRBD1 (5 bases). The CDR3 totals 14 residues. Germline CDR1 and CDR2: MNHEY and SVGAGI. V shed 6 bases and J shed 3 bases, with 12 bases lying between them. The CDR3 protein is CASRADRFNQPQHF. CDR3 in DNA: TGTGCCAGCAGGGCCGACAGATTCAATCAGCCCCAGCATTTT.

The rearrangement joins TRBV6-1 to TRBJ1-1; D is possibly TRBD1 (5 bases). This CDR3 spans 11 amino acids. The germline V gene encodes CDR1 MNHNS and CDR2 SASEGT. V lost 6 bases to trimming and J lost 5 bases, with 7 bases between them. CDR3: CASRGRTEAFF. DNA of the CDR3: TGTGCCAGCAGGGGACGGACTGAAGCTTTCTTT.

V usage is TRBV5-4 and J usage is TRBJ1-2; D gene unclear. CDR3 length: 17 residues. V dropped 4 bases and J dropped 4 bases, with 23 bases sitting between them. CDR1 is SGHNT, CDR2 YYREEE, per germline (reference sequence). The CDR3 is CASSLPATGQRGYGYTF. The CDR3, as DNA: TGTGCCAGCAGCCTCCCCGCAACGGGCCAGCGGGGCTATGGCTACACCTTC.

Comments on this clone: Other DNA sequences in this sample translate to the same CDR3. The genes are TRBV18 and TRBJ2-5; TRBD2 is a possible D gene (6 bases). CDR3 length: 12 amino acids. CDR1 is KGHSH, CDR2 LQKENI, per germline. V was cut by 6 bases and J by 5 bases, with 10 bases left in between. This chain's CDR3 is CASSPSGETQYF. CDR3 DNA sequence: TGTGCCAGCTCCCCCAGCGGGGAGACCCAGTACTTC. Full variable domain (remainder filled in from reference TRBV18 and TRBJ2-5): NAGVMQNPRHLVRRRGQEARLRCSPMKGHSHVYWYRQLPEEGLKFMVYLQKENIIDESGMPKERFSAEFPKEGPSILRIQQVVRGDSAAYFCASSPSGETQYFGPGTRLLVL.

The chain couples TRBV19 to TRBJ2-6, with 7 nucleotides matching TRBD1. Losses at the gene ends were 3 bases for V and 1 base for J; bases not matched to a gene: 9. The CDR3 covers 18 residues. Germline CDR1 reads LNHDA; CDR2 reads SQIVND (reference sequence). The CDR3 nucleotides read TGTGCCAGTAGTATGGTGAGGGACAGCCGATCTGGGGCCAACGTCCTGACTTTC. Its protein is CASSMVRDSRSGANVLTF.

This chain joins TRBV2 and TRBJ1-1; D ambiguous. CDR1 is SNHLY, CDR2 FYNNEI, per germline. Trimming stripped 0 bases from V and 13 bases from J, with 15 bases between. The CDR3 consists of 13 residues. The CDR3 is CASSEAPEIAGFF. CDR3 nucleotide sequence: TGTGCCAGCAGTGAAGCCCCCGAGATAGCGGGTTTCTTT.

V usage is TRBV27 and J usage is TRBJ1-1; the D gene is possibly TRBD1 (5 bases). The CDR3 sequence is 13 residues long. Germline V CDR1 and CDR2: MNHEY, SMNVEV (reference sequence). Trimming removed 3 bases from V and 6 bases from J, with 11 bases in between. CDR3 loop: CASSFNRRSEAFF. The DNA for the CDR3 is TGTGCCAGCAGTTTTAACAGGCGCTCTGAAGCTTTCTTT.